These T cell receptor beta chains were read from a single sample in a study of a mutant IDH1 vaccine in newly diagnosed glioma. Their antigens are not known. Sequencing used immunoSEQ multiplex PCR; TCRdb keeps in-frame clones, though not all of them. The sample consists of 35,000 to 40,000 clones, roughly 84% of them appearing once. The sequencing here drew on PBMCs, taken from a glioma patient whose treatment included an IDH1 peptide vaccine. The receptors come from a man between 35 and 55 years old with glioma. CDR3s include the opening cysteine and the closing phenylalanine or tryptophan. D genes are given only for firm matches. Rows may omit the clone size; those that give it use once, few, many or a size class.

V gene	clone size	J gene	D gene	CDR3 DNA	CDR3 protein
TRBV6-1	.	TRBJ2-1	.	TGTGCCAGCAGTGAAGATGTGACAGATGATGAGCAGTTCTTC	CASSEDVTDDEQFF
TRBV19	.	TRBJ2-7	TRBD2	TGTGCCAGTAGCCCGGGGGGACCCTACGAGCAGTACTTC	CASSPGGPYEQYF
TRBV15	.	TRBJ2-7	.	TGTGCCACCAGCAGAGACCCATCCTACGAGCAGTACTTC	CATSRDPSYEQYF
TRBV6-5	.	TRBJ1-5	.	TGTGCCAGCAGTTACACGGGTAATCAGCCCCAGCATTTT	CASSYTGNQPQHF
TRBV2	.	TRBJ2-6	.	TGTGCCAGTACGAGGGGGGCCAACGTCCTGACTTTC	CASTRGANVLTF
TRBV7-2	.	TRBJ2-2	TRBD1	TGTGCCAGCACCCTCCGACAGGGGGCGGGCACCGGGGAGCTGTTTTTT	CASTLRQGAGTGELFF
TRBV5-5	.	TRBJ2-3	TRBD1	TGTGCCAGCAGCACGAGGACAGGGGGCACAGATACGCAGTATTTT	CASSTRTGGTDTQYF
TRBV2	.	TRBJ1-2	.	TGTGCCAGCAGTGTAGCGGGACCCAGGGATGGCTACACCTTC	CASSVAGPRDGYTF
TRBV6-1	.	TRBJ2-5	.	TGTGCCAGCAGTGTACAGGGAACAAGTCGAGAGACCCAGTACTTC	CASSVQGTSRETQYF
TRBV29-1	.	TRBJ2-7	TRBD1	TGCAGCGTGCAACAGGGGCTCTCCGAGCAGTACTTC	CSVQQGLSEQYF
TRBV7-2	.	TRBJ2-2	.	TGTGCCAGCAGCGCACAAGCCACAGGGTGGGACACCGGGGAGCTGTTTTTT	CASSAQATGWDTGELFF
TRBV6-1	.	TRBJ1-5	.	TGTGCCAGCGTAGTGGGGGGCGATCAGCCCCAGCATTTT	CASVVGGDQPQHF
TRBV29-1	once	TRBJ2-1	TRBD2	TGCAGCGTTGAAGAGACTAGCGCCGAGCAGTTCTTC	CSVEETSAEQFF
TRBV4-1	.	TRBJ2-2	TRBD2	TGCGCCAGCAGCCACCTAGCGGGAGAAGGTGTAGCCGGGGAGCTGTTTTTT	CASSHLAGEGVAGELFF
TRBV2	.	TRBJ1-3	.	TGTGCCAGCATACGAGAAATTTGGGACTCTGGAAACACCATATATTTT	CASIREIWDSGNTIYF
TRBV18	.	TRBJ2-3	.	TGTGCCAGCTCACGAGCCAACTCAGATACGCAGTATTTT	CASSRANSDTQYF
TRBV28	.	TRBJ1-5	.	TGTGCCAGCAAACAAAGTGGGGTTAGCAATCAGCCCCAGCATTTT	CASKQSGVSNQPQHF
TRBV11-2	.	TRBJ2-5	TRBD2	TGTGCCAGCAGGTCAGTCCCCCCGGGACTAGAAGAGACCCAGTACTTC	CASRSVPPGLEETQYF
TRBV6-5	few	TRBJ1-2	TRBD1	TGTGCCAGCCACAGGGGGGCGAATAACTATGGCTACACCTTC	CASHRGANNYGYTF
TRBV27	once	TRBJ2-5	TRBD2	TGTGCCAGCAGTTTATTCGGGGGGGGAGAGACCCAGTACTTC	CASSLFGGGETQYF
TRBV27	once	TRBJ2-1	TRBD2	TGTGCCAGCGCAGCGGGAGGGTACAATGAGCAGTTCTTC	CASAAGGYNEQFF
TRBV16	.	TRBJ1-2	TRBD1	TGTGCCAGCAGCCAATCGGTGCAGGGGGCGCGGATCTATGGCTACACCTTC	CASSQSVQGARIYGYTF
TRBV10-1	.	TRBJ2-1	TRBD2	TGCGCCAGCAGTGTGGGGACTAGCTCCTACAATGAGCAGTTCTTC	CASSVGTSSYNEQFF
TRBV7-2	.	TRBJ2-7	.	TGTGCCAGCCGTACCGGGATGACCTACGAGCAGTACTTC	CASRTGMTYEQYF
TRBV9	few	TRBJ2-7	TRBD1	TGTGCCAGCAGCAAACGGACAGGGTCCTACGAGCAGTACTTC	CASSKRTGSYEQYF
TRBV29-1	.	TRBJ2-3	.	TGCAGCGTTGAATTTAGCGCTGGGTATACAGGAGATACGCAGTATTTT	CSVEFSAGYTGDTQYF
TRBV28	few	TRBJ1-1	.	TGTGCCAGCACCAGTTCGAACACTGAAGCTTTCTTT	CASTSSNTEAFF
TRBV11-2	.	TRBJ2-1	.	TGTGCCAGCAGCCATGGGCGGTACAATGAGCAGTTCTTC	CASSHGRYNEQFF
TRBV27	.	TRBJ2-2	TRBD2	TGTGCCAGCAGTTTAGTAGGCGGTAGCGGGAGGGGTACCGGGGAGCTGTTTTTT	CASSLVGGSGRGTGELFF
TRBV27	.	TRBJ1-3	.	TGTGCCAGCAGAGGGTTGGGGGACGCGATCTCTGGAAACACCATATATTTT	CASRGLGDAISGNTIYF
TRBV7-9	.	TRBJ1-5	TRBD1	TGTGCCAGCAGCCGGAGTGACAGGGTAGACCAGCCCCAGCATTTT	CASSRSDRVDQPQHF
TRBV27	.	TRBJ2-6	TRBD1	TGTGCCAGCCGACAGGGGGCCTCTGGGGCCAACGTCCTGACTTTC	CASRQGASGANVLTF
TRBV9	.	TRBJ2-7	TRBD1	TGTGCCAGCAGCGTAGGTCCCGGGACAGGGACCGAGCAGTACTTC	CASSVGPGTGTEQYF
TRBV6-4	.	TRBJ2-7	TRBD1	TGTGCCAGCAGTGCCCGACAGACAGGGGGAGATGAGCAGTACTTC	CASSARQTGGDEQYF
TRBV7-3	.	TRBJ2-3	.	TGTGCCAGCAGCTTTAGCGGAGATACGCAGTATTTT	CASSFSGDTQYF
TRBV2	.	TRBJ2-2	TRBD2	TGTGCCAGCAGCGAAGCCTTTGGTAGCGGGAAGAACACCGGGGAGCTGTTTTTT	CASSEAFGSGKNTGELFF
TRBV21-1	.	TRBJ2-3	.	TGTGCCAGCAGCAAAGTAGGGTGGCGGAAATCAGCCACAGATACGCAGTATTTT	CASSKVGWRKSATDTQYF
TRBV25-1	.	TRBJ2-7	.	TGTGCCAGCAGTTCCTCGGACGGAAAGAGCTCCTACGAGCAGTACTTC	CASSSSDGKSSYEQYF
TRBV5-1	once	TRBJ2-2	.	TGCGCCAGCAGCTTGCTTAATCGCAGGGTCAACACCGGGGAGCTGTTTTTT	CASSLLNRRVNTGELFF
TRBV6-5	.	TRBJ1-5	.	TGTGCCAGCAGCGTCGGACCGGGCGGCAATCAGCCCCAGCATTTT	CASSVGPGGNQPQHF
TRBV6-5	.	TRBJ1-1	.	TGTGCCAGCACCGGAACAGGGAGCCCTGAAGCTTTCTTT	CASTGTGSPEAFF